This T cell receptor (beta chain) originates from a study of CD8+CD57+ T cells in acquired aplastic anemia. In the study overall: DNA from sorted CD4+ and CD8+ cells averaged 3.2 ug. Read counts for CD4+ cells (from healthy donors) averaged around 10 million.

Germline CDR1 and CDR2: SGHRS and YFSETQ. CDR3 length equals 17 residues. J was trimmed by 3 bases and V by 1 base; bases with no gene match: 3. This clonotype was detected many times. Genomic DNA templated the TCR beta VDJ and CDR3 profiling. TCRdb reprocessed the reads via MiXCR and lists one record per CDR3 protein. The sample lists roughly 180,000 distinct CDR3 sequences; about 47% were seen once. V and J are TRBV5-1 and TRBJ2-1, with 14 bases aligning to TRBD2. The clonotype originates from a human donor in good health. Source material: sorted CD4+, CD8+, or CD8+CD57+ T cells (not recorded which) from PBMCs. CDR3 sequence (DNA): TGCGCCAGCAGCTTGCGGACTAGCGGGAGGCTCTACAATGAGCAGTTCTTC. Its translation is CASSLRTSGRLYNEQFF.